This T cell receptor (beta chain) was captured by sequencing in a study of blood T cell repertoires in COVID-19. Study information: Samples came from the United States, Italy and Spain, spanning acute and convalescent COVID-19. PBMCs, B-cell-depleted T cells, or T cells were the source of the cDNA or gDNA that made up the material.

Per the authors' pipeline: Estimation of nucleated cell counts was performed using reference gene primer amplification. Clones were read by immunoSEQ multiplex PCR, and TCRdb kept only the in-frame ones, dropping some. V, J and clone size are taken as reported in that table, and D and trimming were inferred from the DNA itself. The table lists some 120,000 clones, almost 90% of them singletons. This sequence originates from a woman aged 45-65 years with active or convalescent COVID-19. The sample was peripheral blood.

The DNA for the CDR3 is TGTGCCAGCAGGGAGGAACCCACAGATACGCAGTATTTT. Protein sequence: CASREEPTDTQYF. The chain has TRBV12-3 or TRBV12-4 and TRBJ2-3; D might be TRBD2 (5 bases). CDR3 length: 13 residues. Trimming took 6 bases from V and 2 from J, leaving 9 bases between them.